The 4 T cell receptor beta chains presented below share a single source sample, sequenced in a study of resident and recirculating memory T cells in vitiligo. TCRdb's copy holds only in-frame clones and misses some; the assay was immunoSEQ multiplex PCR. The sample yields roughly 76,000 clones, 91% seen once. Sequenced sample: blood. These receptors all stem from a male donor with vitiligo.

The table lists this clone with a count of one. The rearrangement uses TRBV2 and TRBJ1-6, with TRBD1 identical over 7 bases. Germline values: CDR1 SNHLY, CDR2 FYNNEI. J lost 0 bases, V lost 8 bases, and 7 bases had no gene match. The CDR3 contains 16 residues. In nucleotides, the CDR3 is TGTGCCAGCCAAGGGGGCAGGCGCTCCTATAATTCACCCCTCCACTTT. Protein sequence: CASQGGRRSYNSPLHF.

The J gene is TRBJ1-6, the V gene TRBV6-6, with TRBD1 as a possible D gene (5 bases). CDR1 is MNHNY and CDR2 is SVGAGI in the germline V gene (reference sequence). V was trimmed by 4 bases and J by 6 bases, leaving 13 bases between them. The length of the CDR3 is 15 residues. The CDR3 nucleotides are TGTGCCAGCAGTTCCCGAGCCCAGGGTAATTCACCCCTCCACTTT. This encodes CASSSRAQGNSPLHF.

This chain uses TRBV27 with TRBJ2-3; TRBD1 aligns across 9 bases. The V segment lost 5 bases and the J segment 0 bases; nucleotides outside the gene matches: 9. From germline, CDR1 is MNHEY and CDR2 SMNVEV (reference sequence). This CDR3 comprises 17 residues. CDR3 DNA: TGTGCCAGCAGTACACCAAACAGGGGGCATAGCACAGATACGCAGTATTTT. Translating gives CASSTPNRGHSTDTQYF.

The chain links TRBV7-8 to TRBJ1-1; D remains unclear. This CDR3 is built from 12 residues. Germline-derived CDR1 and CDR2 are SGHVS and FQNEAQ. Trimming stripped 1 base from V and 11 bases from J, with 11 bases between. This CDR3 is CASSLDSVHAFF. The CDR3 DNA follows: TGTGCCAGCAGCTTAGATAGTGTCCACGCTTTCTTT. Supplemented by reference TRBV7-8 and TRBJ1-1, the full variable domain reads GAGVSQSPRYKVAKRGQDVALRCDPISGHVSLFWYQQALGQGPEFLTYFQNEAQLDKSGLPSDRFFAERPEGSVSTLKIQRTQQEDSAVYLCASSLDSVHAFFGQGTRLTVV.